The T cell receptor beta chain under discussion was sequenced for a study of cytomegalovirus exposure and HLA in healthy donors. V was shortened by 4 bases and J by 2 bases, with 12 bases between the two germline ends. The germline V gene encodes CDR1 SEHNR and CDR2 FQNEAQ (reference sequence). CDR3 size: 15 residues. Amplification used 60 Vbeta primers and 13 Jbeta primers. TCRdb keeps only in-frame clones here, not all; method: immunoSEQ multiplex PCR. The sample has tens of thousands of clones, over 75% seen once. This clone appeared a single time. Its antigen is as yet unknown. Overall study findings and caveats: According to a later analysis, most TCR beta chains associated with CMV appeared HLA-restricted. The authors considered a cluster of highly shared sequence variants likely to be a sequencing artifact. It was in a later analysis that TCR association rates were seen to vary by HLA locus, highest for DRB1 and lowest for HLA-C.

The sequence derives from a male donor in good health and CMV-seropositive. The sequencing input was PBMCs. The chain recombines TRBV7-9 with TRBJ1-5, with a tentative D call TRBD1 (5 bases). The CDR3 sequence is CASSSGEVGNQPQHF. CDR3 sequence (DNA): TGTGCCAGCAGCTCGGGGGAGGTCGGCAATCAGCCCCAGCATTTT.